Listed here is a single TCR beta chain. What it recognizes is unknown. This sample is part of a study of cytomegalovirus exposure and HLA in healthy donors. The V end was cut by 5 bases, the J end by 6 bases, with 11 bases between. The CDR3 runs 13 residues. Germline CDR1 is SGHTA and CDR2 is FQGNSA. Study-wide findings and caveats: According to the study, roughly 160 TCR beta chains were cytomegalovirus-associated. It is likely that the observed cluster of highly shared sequence variants was a sequencing artifact. TRBV6-2, TRBV6-3 and other indistinguishable V segments were excluded.

The PCR contained 60 Vbeta and 13 Jbeta primers. Sequencing was performed with immunoSEQ multiplex PCR; in TCRdb, only in-frame clones are kept and a portion is missing. The sample has some 180,000 clones, 80% seen once; the top ten hold 1.5% to 2%. The specimen sequenced was PBMCs. The chain is built from TRBV7-2 and TRBJ2-4, with a tentative D call TRBD1 (6 bases). This TCR was recovered from a woman between 25 and 40 years old in good health and CMV-seronegative. The CDR3 DNA is TGTGCCAGCAGCGCCGCCAGGGGAAACATTCAGTACTTC. Residues: CASSAARGNIQYF. The entire variable domain, with the rest obtained from reference TRBV7-2 and TRBJ2-4, is as follows: GAGVSQSPSNKVTEKGKDVELRCDPISGHTALYWYRQSLGQGLEFLIYFQGNSAPDKSGLPSDRFSAERTGGSVSTLTIQRTQQEDSAVYLCASSAARGNIQYFGAGTRLSVL.